This T cell receptor beta chain comes out of a study of blood T cell repertoires in COVID-19. This CDR3 has 16 amino acids. J was trimmed by 4 bases and V by 4 bases; bases with no gene match: 4. CDR1 is MGHRA and CDR2 is YSYEKL in the germline V gene. TCRdb's copy holds only in-frame clones and misses some; the assay was immunoSEQ multiplex PCR. The sample holds around 36,000 clones; approximately 91% are singletons and the top ten take 5.5% to 7.5%. The chain carries TRBV4-1 and TRBJ2-1; TRBD2 aligns across 13 bases. This TCR was sampled from a human donor in a cohort sampled during active COVID-19. Material for sequencing was peripheral blood. The CDR3 protein is CASSPGTSGVYNEQFF. As DNA, the CDR3 is TGCGCCAGCAGCCCCGGGACTAGCGGGGTATACAATGAGCAGTTCTTC.